This T cell receptor beta chain is drawn from a study of blood T cell repertoires in COVID-19. As for the study in general: Sites across the United States, Italy and Spain contributed samples from acute and convalescent COVID-19. From T cells, B-cell-depleted T cells, or PBMCs came the material, which was cDNA or gDNA.

Adults between roughly 18 and 89 years of age took part from 24 US areas. Per the study methods: Nucleated cell number was recorded as an estimate derived from reference gene primer amplification. Only in-frame clones appear in the TCRdb table, and some are missing; sequencing was by immunoSEQ multiplex PCR. That table gives V, J and clone size, and the DNA gave D and trimming. The sample lists fewer than 250,000 clones, almost 85% occurring once. This CDR3 comprises 13 residues. Germline lookup yields CDR1 SGHDT and CDR2 YYEEEE. Trimming took 4 bases from V and 5 from J, leaving 12 bases between them.

Sequenced: PBMCs or T cells enriched from blood (not recorded which). This chain links TRBV5-6 with TRBJ1-1; D is possibly TRBD1 (5 bases). The sequence was obtained from a woman aged 50 to 60 with acute COVID-19. CDR3 bases: TGTGCCAGCAGCCGTGGGGCCGGGACTGAAGCTTTCTTT. Translated: CASSRGAGTEAFF.